The rows below give T cell receptor beta chains drawn from one sample of a study of T-cell memory formation after mild COVID-19. Using its own MiXCR run on the 5' RACE reads, TCRdb lists one record per CDR3 protein. The data show roughly 120,000 distinct CDR3 sequences, about 20% seen once. The sample consisted of PBMCs or a T cell subset sorted from them (not recorded which). The receptors come from a man between 18 and 29 years old who had mild COVID-19 (a few samples of this study predate the infection). Cell type and time point are not known. The CDR3 runs from the conserved cysteine through the conserved F or W. Each record gives: clone size, V gene, J gene, CDR3 protein. Not all rows give a size; the values are once, few, many and, for expanded clones, a class.

NA	TRBV23-1	TRBJ1-6	CASSRGLSPLHF
NA	TRBV11-2	TRBJ2-7	CASSFTTDEQYF
NA	TRBV9	TRBJ2-2	CASSVGTGNTGELFF
NA	TRBV5-6	TRBJ1-2	CASSLGRTRPISNYGYTF
NA	TRBV4-2	TRBJ1-2	CASSQVGDLYGYTF
few	TRBV7-2	TRBJ2-5	CASSFIWDNTEETQYF
NA	TRBV6-4	TRBJ1-1	CASSPGTGGWDTEAFF
few	TRBV3-1	TRBJ2-7	CASSRGDSSYEQYF
few	TRBV7-9	TRBJ2-2	CASSRLAGYTGELFF
once	TRBV7-9	TRBJ1-1	CASSPSLQNTEAFF
NA	TRBV6-2/TRBV6-3	TRBJ1-1	CASSLSDRRLEAFF
few	TRBV7-2	TRBJ2-3	CASSLRLAATDTQYF
few	TRBV4-1	TRBJ2-5	CASSQPGLQETQYF
many	TRBV7-9	TRBJ2-3	CANRRAGITDTQYF
NA	TRBV5-1	TRBJ1-2	CASSLARPSQGGGYTF
NA	TRBV6-4	TRBJ2-3	CASSRTGESDTQYF
NA	TRBV6-2/TRBV6-3	TRBJ2-3	CASWTGDSTDTQYF
NA	TRBV4-1	TRBJ1-3	CASRNRVSGNTIYF
NA	TRBV11-2	TRBJ1-1	CASSPESEKTEAFF
NA	TRBV7-9	TRBJ2-7	CASSLDGGEQYF
NA	TRBV4-1	TRBJ2-7	CASSQDGFRGVVEQYF
NA	TRBV12-3/TRBV12-4	TRBJ2-2	CASSLYRGRAGELFF
many	TRBV7-6	TRBJ2-2	CASSLATGELFF
NA	TRBV4-3	TRBJ1-6	CASSKWTVRDSPLHF
few	TRBV5-5	TRBJ2-4	CASSLEFGGGNIQYF
many	TRBV11-2	TRBJ2-2	CASSATGLDTGELFF
NA	TRBV4-3	TRBJ2-3	CASSQGRDFTDTQYF
NA	TRBV12-3/TRBV12-4	TRBJ2-1	CASSLGGVYNEQFF
few	TRBV27	TRBJ2-7	CASSARSSYEQYF
few	TRBV7-9	TRBJ2-5	CASSRQGAETQYF
few	TRBV4-1	TRBJ2-2	CASSQGAGYTGELFF
few	TRBV5-1	TRBJ1-1	CASSPGDLDTEAFF